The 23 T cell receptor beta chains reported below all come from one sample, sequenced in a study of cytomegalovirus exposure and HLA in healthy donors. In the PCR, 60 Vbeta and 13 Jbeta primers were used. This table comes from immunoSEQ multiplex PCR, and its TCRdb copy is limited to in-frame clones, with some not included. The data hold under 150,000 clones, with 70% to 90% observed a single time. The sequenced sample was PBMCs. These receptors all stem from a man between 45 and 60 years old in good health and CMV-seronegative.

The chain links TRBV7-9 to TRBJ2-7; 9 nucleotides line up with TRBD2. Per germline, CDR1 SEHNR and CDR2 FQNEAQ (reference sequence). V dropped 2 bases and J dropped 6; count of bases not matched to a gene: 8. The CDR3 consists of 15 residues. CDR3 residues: CASSLKTAGGGEQYF. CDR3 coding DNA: TGTGCCAGCAGCTTAAAGACAGCGGGAGGAGGCGAGCAGTACTTC. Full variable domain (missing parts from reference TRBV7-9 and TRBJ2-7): DTGVSQNPRHKITKRGQNVTFRCDPISEHNRLYWYRQTLGQGPEFLTYFQNEAQLEKSRLLSDRFSAERPKGSFSTLEIQRTEQGDSAMYLCASSLKTAGGGEQYFGPGTRLTVT.

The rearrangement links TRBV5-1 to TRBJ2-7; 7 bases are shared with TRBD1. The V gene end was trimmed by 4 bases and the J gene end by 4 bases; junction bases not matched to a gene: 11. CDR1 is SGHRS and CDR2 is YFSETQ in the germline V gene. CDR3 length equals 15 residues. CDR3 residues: CASSPRDSGLYEQYF. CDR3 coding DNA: TGCGCCAGCAGCCCCCGGGACAGCGGACTTTACGAGCAGTACTTC.

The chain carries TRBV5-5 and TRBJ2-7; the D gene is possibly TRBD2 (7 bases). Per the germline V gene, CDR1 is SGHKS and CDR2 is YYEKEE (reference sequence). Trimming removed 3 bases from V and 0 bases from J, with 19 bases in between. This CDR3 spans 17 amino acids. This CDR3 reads CASSSGGGAGISYEQYF. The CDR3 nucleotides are TGTGCCAGCAGCTCAGGAGGGGGAGCGGGGATCTCCTACGAGCAGTACTTC.

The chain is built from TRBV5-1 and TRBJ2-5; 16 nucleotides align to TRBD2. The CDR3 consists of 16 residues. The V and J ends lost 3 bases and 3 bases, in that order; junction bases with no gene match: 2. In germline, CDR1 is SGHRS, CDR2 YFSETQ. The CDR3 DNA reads TGCGCCAGCAGCTCCGGGACTAGCGGGAGGGAAGAGACCCAGTACTTC. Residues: CASSSGTSGREETQYF.

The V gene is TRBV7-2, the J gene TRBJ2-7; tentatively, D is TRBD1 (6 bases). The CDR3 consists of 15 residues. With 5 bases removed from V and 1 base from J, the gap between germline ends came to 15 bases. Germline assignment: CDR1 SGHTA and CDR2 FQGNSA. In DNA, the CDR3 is TGTGCCAGCAGCCTTCCGACAGGCAGGTCCTACGAGCAGTACTTC. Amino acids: CASSLPTGRSYEQYF.

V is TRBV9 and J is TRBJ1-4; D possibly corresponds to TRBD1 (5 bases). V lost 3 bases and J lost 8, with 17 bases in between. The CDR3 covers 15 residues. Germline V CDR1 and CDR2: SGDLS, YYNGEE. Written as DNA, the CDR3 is TGTGCCAGCAGCGATTACCGGGACGGGGGGGAAAAACTGTTTTTT. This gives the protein CASSDYRDGGEKLFF.

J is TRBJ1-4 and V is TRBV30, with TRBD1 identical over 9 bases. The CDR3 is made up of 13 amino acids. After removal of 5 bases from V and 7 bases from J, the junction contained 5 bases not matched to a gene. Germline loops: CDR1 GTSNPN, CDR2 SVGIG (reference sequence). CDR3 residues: CAWGDRVSEKLFF. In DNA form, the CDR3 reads TGTGCCTGGGGGGACAGGGTATCTGAAAAACTGTTTTTT.

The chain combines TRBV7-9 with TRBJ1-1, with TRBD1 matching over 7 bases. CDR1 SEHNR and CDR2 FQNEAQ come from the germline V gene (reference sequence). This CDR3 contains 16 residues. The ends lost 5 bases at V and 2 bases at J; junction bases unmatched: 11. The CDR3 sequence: CASSLGAGTANTEAFF. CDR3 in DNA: TGTGCCAGCAGCCTGGGCGCAGGGACAGCTAACACTGAAGCTTTCTTT.

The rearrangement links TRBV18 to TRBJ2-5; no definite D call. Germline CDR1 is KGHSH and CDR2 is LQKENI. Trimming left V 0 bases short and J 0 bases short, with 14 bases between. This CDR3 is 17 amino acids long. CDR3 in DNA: TGTGCCAGCTCACCACCGGTAGTAGCCGTAGACCAAGAGACCCAGTACTTC. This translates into CASSPPVVAVDQETQYF.

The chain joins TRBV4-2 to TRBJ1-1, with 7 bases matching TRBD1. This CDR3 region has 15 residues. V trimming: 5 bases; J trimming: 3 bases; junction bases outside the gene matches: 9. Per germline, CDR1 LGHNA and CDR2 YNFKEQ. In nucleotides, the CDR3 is TGTGCCAGCAGCTGGATGGGACAGAGCTACACTGAAGCTTTCTTT. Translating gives CASSWMGQSYTEAFF.

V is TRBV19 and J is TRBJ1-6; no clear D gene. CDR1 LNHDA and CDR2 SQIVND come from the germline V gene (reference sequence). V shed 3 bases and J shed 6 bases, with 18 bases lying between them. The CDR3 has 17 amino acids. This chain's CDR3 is CASSISAGLLPNSPLHF. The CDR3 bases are TGTGCCAGTAGTATTTCTGCAGGCCTCCTACCTAATTCACCCCTCCACTTT.

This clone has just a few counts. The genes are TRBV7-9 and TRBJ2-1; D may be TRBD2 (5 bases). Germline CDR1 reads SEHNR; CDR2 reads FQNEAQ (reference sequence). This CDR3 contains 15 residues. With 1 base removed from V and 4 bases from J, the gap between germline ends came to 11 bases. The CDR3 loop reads CASSLVEGPYNEQFF. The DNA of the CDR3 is TGTGCCAGCAGCTTAGTAGAGGGCCCGTACAATGAGCAGTTCTTC.

The CDR3 sequence: CASSGADGRGNQPQHF. In DNA, the CDR3 is TGTGCCAGCAGTGGGGCAGATGGGAGGGGCAATCAGCCCCAGCATTTT. The chain links TRBV27 to TRBJ1-5; a possible D gene is TRBD1 (5 bases). The CDR3 is 16 amino acids. The V gene's germline CDR1 is MNHEY and CDR2 SMNVEV (reference sequence). The V and J ends lost 5 bases and 2 bases respectively, with 16 bases between them.

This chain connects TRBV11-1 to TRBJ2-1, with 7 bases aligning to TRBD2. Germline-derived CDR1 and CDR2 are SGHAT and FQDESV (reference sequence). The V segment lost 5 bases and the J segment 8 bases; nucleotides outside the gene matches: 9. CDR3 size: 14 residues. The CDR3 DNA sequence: TGTGCCAGCAGCCCGACTAGCCGGAAGGATGAGCAGTTCTTC. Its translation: CASSPTSRKDEQFF.

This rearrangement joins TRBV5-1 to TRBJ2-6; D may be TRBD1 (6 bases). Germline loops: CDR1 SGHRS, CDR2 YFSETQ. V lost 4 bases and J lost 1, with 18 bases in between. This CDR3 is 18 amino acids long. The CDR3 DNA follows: TGCGCCAGCAGCGGAACGGGACAATTGAGATCTGGGGCCAACGTCCTGACTTTC. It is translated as CASSGTGQLRSGANVLTF.

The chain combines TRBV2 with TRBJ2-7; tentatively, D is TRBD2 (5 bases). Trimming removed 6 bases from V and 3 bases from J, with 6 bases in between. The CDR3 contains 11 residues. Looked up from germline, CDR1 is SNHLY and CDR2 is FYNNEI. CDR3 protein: CASRRVYEQYF. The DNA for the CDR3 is TGTGCCAGCAGGAGGGTCTACGAGCAGTACTTC. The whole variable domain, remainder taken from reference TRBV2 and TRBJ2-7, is EPEVTQTPSHQVTQMGQEVILRCVPISNHLYFYWYRQILGQKVEFLVSFYNNEISEKSEIFDDQFSVERPDGSNFTLKIRSTKLEDSAMYFCASRRVYEQYFGPGTRLTVT.

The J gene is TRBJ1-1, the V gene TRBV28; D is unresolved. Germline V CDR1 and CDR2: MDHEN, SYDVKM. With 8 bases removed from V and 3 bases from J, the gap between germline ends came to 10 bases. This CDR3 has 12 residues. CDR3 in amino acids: CASGNTDTEAFF. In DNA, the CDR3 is TGTGCCAGCGGTAATACGGACACTGAAGCTTTCTTT.

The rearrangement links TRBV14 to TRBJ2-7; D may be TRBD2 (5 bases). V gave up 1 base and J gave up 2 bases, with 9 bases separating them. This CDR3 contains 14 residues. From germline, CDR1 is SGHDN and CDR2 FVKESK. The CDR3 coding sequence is TGTGCCAGCAGCCAAGGCGGGTACGCCTACGAGCAGTACTTC. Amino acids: CASSQGGYAYEQYF.

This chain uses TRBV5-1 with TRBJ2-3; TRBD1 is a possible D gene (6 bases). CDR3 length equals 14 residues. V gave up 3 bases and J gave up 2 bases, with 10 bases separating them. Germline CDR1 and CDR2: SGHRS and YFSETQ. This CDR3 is CASSYRVFTDTQYF. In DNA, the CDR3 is TGCGCCAGCAGCTACAGGGTGTTCACAGATACGCAGTATTTT.

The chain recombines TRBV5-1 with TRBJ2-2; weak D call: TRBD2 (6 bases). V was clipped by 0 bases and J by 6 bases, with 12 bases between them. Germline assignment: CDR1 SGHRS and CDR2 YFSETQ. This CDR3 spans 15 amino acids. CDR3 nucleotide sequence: TGCGCCAGCAGCTTGGGCATCCCGGGGGCCGGGGAGCTGTTTTTT. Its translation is CASSLGIPGAGELFF.

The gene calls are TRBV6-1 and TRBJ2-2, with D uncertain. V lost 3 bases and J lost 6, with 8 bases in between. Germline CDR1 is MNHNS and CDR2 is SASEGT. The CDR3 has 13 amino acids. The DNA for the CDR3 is TGTGCCAGCAGTGATTCGAGGCCCGGGGAGCTGTTTTTT. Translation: CASSDSRPGELFF.

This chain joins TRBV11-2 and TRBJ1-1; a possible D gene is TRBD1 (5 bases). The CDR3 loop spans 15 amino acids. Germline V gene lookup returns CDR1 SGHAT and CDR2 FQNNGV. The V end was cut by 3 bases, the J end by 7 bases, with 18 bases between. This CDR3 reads CASSFPGGGGREAFF. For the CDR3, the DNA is TGTGCCAGCAGCTTCCCGGGGGGGGGAGGGCGTGAAGCTTTCTTT.

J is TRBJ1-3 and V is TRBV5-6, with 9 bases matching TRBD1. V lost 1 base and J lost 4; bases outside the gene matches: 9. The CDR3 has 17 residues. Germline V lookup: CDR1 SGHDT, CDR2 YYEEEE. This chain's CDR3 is CASSLIETGGIGNTIYF. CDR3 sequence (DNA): TGTGCCAGCAGCTTGATCGAGACAGGGGGAATCGGAAACACCATATATTTT.